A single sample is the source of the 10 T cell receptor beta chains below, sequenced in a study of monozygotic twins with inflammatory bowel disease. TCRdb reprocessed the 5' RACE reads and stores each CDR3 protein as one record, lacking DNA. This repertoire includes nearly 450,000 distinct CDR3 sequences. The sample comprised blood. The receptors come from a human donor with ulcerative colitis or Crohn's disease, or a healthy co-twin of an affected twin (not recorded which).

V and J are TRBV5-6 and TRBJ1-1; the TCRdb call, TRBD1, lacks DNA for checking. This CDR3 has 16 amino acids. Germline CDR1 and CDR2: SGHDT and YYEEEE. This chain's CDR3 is CASSPGSGAMNTEAFF.

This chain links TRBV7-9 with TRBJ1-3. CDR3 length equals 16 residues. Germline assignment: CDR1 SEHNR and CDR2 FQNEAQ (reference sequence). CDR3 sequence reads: CASSLAATDSGNTIYF.

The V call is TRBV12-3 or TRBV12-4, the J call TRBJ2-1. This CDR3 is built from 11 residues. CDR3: CASSFADEQFF.

The CDR3 region is CASSLILIYGRAAEAFF. This sequence joins TRBV7-2 and TRBJ1-1. Germline-derived CDR1 and CDR2 are SGHTA and FQGNSA. CDR3 length: 17 amino acids.

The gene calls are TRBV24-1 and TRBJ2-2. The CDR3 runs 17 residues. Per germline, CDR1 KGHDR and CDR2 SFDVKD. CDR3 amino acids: CATSDLPRKIGTGELFF.

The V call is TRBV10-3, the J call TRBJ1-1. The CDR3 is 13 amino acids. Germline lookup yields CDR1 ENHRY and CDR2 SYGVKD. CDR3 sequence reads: CAGSREANTEAFF.

This CDR3 is CASSSSGGEETQYF. The chain combines TRBV10-2 with TRBJ2-5; TCRdb reports TRBD2, a call that lacks DNA to check it against. Germline assignment: CDR1 WSHSY and CDR2 SAAADI. The CDR3 runs 14 residues.

CDR3 protein: CSARKQNEKLFF. This chain links TRBV20-1 with TRBJ1-4. The CDR3 runs to 12 residues. CDR1 DFQATT and CDR2 SNEGSKA come from the germline V gene (reference sequence).

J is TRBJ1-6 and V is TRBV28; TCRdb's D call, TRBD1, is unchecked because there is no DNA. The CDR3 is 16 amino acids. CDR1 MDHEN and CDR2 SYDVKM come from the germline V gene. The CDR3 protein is CASSLGPGANNSPLHF.

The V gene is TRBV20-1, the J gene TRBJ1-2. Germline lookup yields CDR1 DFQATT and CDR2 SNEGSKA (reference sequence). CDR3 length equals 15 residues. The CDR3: CSARDLGGEIDGYTF.